One and the same sample provided the 15 T cell receptor beta chains below, sequenced in a study of beta chain features in type 1 diabetes. cDNA synthesis used the whole RNA isolate, giving expressed TCRB sequences. The table came from immunoSEQ multiplex PCR; TCRdb's copy has only in-frame clones and leaves some out. The top ten hold more than 0.4% of the sample, which has nearly 350,000 clones, less than 9.5% seen once. Sequencing used central memory CD4+ T cells from blood. All receptors derive from a woman aged 18 to 35 in good health.

This clone was observed a few times. Different DNA sequences within this sample yield the same CDR3. The rearrangement joins TRBV7-2 to TRBJ1-1, with TRBD1 identical over 8 bases. Germline trimming cut 1 base from V and 2 bases from J; bases unmatched to any gene: 3. The CDR3 consists of 15 residues. The germline V gene has CDR1 SGHTA and CDR2 FQGNSA. The CDR3 DNA is TGTGCCAGCAGCTTAGTTGGGACAGGAAACACTGAAGCTTTCTTT. Translation gives CASSLVGTGNTEAFF. Full variable domain (missing parts from reference TRBV7-2 and TRBJ1-1): GAGVSQSPSNKVTEKGKDVELRCDPISGHTALYWYRQSLGQGLEFLIYFQGNSAPDKSGLPSDRFSAERTGGSVSTLTIQRTQQEDSAVYLCASSLVGTGNTEAFFGQGTRLTVV.

This clone was recorded a few times. The chain joins TRBV18 to TRBJ2-5; D is possibly TRBD1 or TRBD2 (5 bases each). CDR3 length equals 13 residues. CDR1 is KGHSH, CDR2 LQKENI, per germline. Between the trimmed V and J ends, which lost 4 bases and 3 bases, there was a span of 9 bases. The CDR3 region has the DNA TGTGCCAGCTCACAGGGGAGCGAAGAGACCCAGTACTTC. Protein sequence: CASSQGSEETQYF. Drawing the rest from reference TRBV18 and TRBJ2-5, the complete variable domain is NAGVMQNPRHLVRRRGQEARLRCSPMKGHSHVYWYRQLPEEGLKFMVYLQKENIIDESGMPKERFSAEFPKEGPSILRIQQVVRGDSAAYFCASSQGSEETQYFGPGTRLLVL.

This chain links TRBV2 with TRBJ2-1; D remains ambiguous. The germline V and J ends were trimmed by 3 bases and 4 bases, with 10 bases remaining between them. Germline CDR1 reads SNHLY; CDR2 reads FYNNEI. The CDR3 length is 14 residues. The CDR3 here is CASSEQAFYNEQFF. The DNA of the CDR3 is TGTGCCAGCAGTGAGCAAGCGTTTTACAATGAGCAGTTCTTC.

The V call is TRBV7-2, the J call TRBJ1-1, with 8 bases aligning to TRBD1. V was clipped by 5 bases and J by 1 base; unmatched bases: 6. The CDR3 extends over 15 amino acids. Germline V gene data show CDR1 as SGHTA and CDR2 as FQGNSA. In DNA, the CDR3 is TGTGCCAGCAGCATTGCCGGGACAGGGAACACTGAAGCTTTCTTT. It encodes CASSIAGTGNTEAFF.

The rearrangement links TRBV2 to TRBJ2-1; perhaps TRBD2 as D (7 bases). Germline CDR1 is SNHLY and CDR2 is FYNNEI. V lost 7 bases and J lost 6, with 16 bases in between. The CDR3 has 14 residues. The CDR3 nucleotides read TGTGCCAGCAAAAGACTAGCAGGGGCCAATGAGCAGTTCTTC. Its protein product is CASKRLAGANEQFF.

The chain couples TRBV27 to TRBJ1-4; 7 bases are shared with TRBD1. The CDR3 is 15 amino acids. The V gene's germline CDR1 is MNHEY and CDR2 SMNVEV (reference sequence). After removal of 5 bases from V and 8 bases from J, the junction contained 11 bases not matched to a gene. In nucleotides, the CDR3 is TGTGCCAGCAGTACACCGGGACAGCCTAGGGAAAAACTGTTTTTT. Its translation is CASSTPGQPREKLFF.

This clone was seen repeatedly, ten times or more. This sequence joins TRBV5-4 and TRBJ2-5; the match to TRBD1 covers 7 bases. The germline gives CDR1 SGHNT, CDR2 YYREEE (reference sequence). J gave up 2 bases and V 1 base, and 5 bases lay outside the gene matches. The CDR3 covers 15 residues. In DNA, the CDR3 is TGTGCCAGCAGCTTGAAAGGACAGGAGCAAGAGACCCAGTACTTC. Translation gives CASSLKGQEQETQYF.

This clone was detected many times. The DNA of the CDR3 is TGTGCCAGCAGTCCCACGGGCTTGTGGAGGCCCGATGGCTACACCTTC. This sequence encodes CASSPTGLWRPDGYTF. The chain recombines TRBV27 with TRBJ1-2; D is uncertain. Germline loops: CDR1 MNHEY, CDR2 SMNVEV (reference sequence). This CDR3 has 16 residues. V lost 5 bases and J lost 6, with 22 bases in between.

This clone was counted at least ten times. This chain links TRBV27 with TRBJ2-7; D is undetermined. The V end lost 11 bases, the J end lost 3 bases, and 2 bases lay between the germline ends. The length of the CDR3 is 8 residues. Germline CDR1 MNHEY, CDR2 SMNVEV (reference sequence). Here the CDR3 DNA reads TGTGCCGACTACGAGCAGTACTTC. This translates into CADYEQYF.

The CDR3 is CASSVSGNREKLFF. DNA of the CDR3: TGTGCCAGCAGCGTATCAGGGAACCGTGAAAAACTGTTTTTT. V and J are TRBV9 and TRBJ1-4; possibly TRBD1 for D (5 bases). V was pared by 1 base and J by 7 bases, with 11 bases between. From germline, CDR1 is SGDLS and CDR2 YYNGEE. The CDR3 runs 14 residues.

The CDR3 coding sequence is TGTGCCAGCAGTGCCAATAGCGGGACGTTCTCTGGGGCCAACGTCCTGACTTTC. Translation gives CASSANSGTFSGANVLTF. V is TRBV6-4 and J is TRBJ2-6; TRBD2 agrees at 8 bases. Germline assignment: CDR1 MRHNA and CDR2 SNTAGT. CDR3 length: 18 amino acids. Trimming cost V 4 bases and J 0 bases; bases outside gene matches: 8.

The V gene is TRBV7-2, the J gene TRBJ2-5, with a possible D match to TRBD2 (6 bases). Trimming pared 1 base from V and 0 bases from J, leaving 9 bases between. Germline V gives CDR1 SGHTA, CDR2 FQGNSA. The CDR3 totals 15 residues. This chain's CDR3 is CASSLVAGNQETQYF. In nucleotides, the CDR3 is TGTGCCAGCAGCTTAGTTGCGGGGAACCAAGAGACCCAGTACTTC.

The genes are TRBV2 and TRBJ1-5; D is ambiguous. V was shortened by 5 bases and J by 11 bases, with 16 bases between the two germline ends. Germline-derived CDR1 and CDR2 are SNHLY and FYNNEI. CDR3 length: 13 residues. CDR3 protein: CASSLGPRWTQHF. The DNA for the CDR3 is TGTGCCAGCAGTTTGGGCCCCCGTTGGACCCAGCATTTT.

This clone was counted a few times. V is TRBV2 and J is TRBJ2-7; TRBD1 aligns across 9 bases. The CDR3 spans 15 residues. The germline V gene has CDR1 SNHLY and CDR2 FYNNEI. Trimming cost V 3 bases and J 4 bases; bases outside gene matches: 7. The CDR3 loop is CASSEAGTGLYEQYF. In DNA, the CDR3 is TGTGCCAGCAGTGAGGCCGGGACAGGGTTGTACGAGCAGTACTTC.

A note on this clone: The sample has other DNA sequences that encode this CDR3 too. J is TRBJ2-7 and V is TRBV7-9, with D perhaps matching TRBD2 (5 bases). The CDR3 extends over 14 amino acids. The V gene lost 5 bases and the J gene lost 0 bases, with 11 bases spanning the gap. Germline lookup yields CDR1 SEHNR and CDR2 FQNEAQ (reference sequence). CDR3 loop: CASSRSGISYEQYF. The CDR3 DNA sequence: TGTGCCAGCAGCCGAAGCGGAATCTCCTACGAGCAGTACTTC.